The 4 T cell receptor beta chains below were found in one sample sequenced in a study of vaccination and CD4 T cells after COVID-19. Sequence data for DNA of cultured CD4+ T cells were generated by the Oncomine TCR Beta short-read assay. TCRdb analysed the PCR reads with MiXCR anew, one entry per CDR3 protein. The sample holds 20,000 to 25,000 distinct CDR3 sequences; roughly 46% are singletons and the top ten take approximately 13%. Time point defined: late sampling 161 to 241 days after vaccination in three convalescent patients. Treatment defined: approximately 10-day PBMC culture with coronavirus spike peptide pools or control peptides (ViraFEST assay). These receptors lack a known antigen. The sequences come from CD4+ T cells from blood, cultured in vitro, collected about 7 months after SARS-CoV-2 vaccination. These receptors were collected from a human donor who had recovered from COVID-19.

V usage is TRBV4-2 and J usage is TRBJ1-1, with unresolved D. CDR3 length: 13 amino acids. CDR1 LGHNA and CDR2 YNFKEQ come from the germline V gene. V lost 2 bases and J lost 8, with 12 bases in between. In DNA form, the CDR3 reads TGTGCCAGCAGCCAAATAGTTCAGAGAGAAGCTTTCTTT. This sequence encodes CASSQIVQREAFF.

The count of this clonotype is one. This may stem from a read error, because a much larger clone lies one nucleotide away. The gene calls are TRBV5-8 and TRBJ2-7; D may correspond to TRBD1 or TRBD2 (5 bases each). CDR3 length: 13 amino acids. The V end lost 0 bases, the J end lost 7 bases, and 11 bases lay between the germline ends. Germline CDR1 is SGHTS and CDR2 is YDEGEE. In DNA form, the CDR3 reads TGTGCCAGCAGCTTGGGGGGGTACAATGAGCAGTACTTC. The encoded protein is CASSLGGYNEQYF.

DNA for the CDR3: TGTGCCAGCAGCTTATCTACAGGGTCGGGTGAGCAGTTCTTC. It is translated as CASSLSTGSGEQFF. The chain combines TRBV7-3 with TRBJ2-1, with D perhaps TRBD1 (6 bases). The CDR3 is made up of 14 amino acids. Germline loops: CDR1 SGHTA, CDR2 FQGTGA. V was pared by 2 bases and J by 9 bases, with 14 bases between.

The chain couples TRBV7-2 to TRBJ2-7; 8 bases align to TRBD2. The CDR3 consists of 15 residues. Germline V lookup: CDR1 SGHTA, CDR2 FQGNSA. Unmatched junction bases numbered 14, after V lost 7 bases and J lost 6 bases. The CDR3 DNA reads as TGTGCCAGCACCCCGTTTTCGGGGGGGCTCTCCGAGCAGTACTTC. It specifies CASTPFSGGLSEQYF.